The 17 T cell receptor beta chains in this list originate from one sample, sequenced in a study of chronic HIV infection and antiretroviral therapy. TCRdb recomputed calls from the 5' RACE reads with MiXCR, one row per CDR3 protein. The sample has approximately 40,000 distinct CDR3 sequences; about 8.9% are singletons. Input material: peripheral blood. Source of these receptors: an adult who had HIV and had not received antiretroviral therapy, or was an uninfected healthy control (not recorded which).

The rearrangement links TRBV13 to TRBJ2-1; 8 nucleotides match TRBD1. The CDR3 extends over 16 amino acids. The V segment lost 4 bases and the J segment 3 bases; nucleotides outside the gene matches: 8. Germline CDR1 reads PRHDT; CDR2 reads FYEKMQ (reference sequence). This CDR3 is CASSSPGQEGYNEQFF. The CDR3 coding sequence is TGTGCCAGCAGCTCGCCGGGACAGGAGGGCTACAATGAGCAGTTCTTC. The full variable domain, with the rest looked up from reference TRBV13 and TRBJ2-1, is AAGVIQSPRHLIKEKRETATLKCYPIPRHDTVYWYQQGPGQDPQFLISFYEKMQSDKGSIPDRFSAQQFSDYHSELNMSSLELGDSALYFCASSSPGQEGYNEQFFGPGTRLTVL.

This clonotype was counted a few times. This chain links TRBV28 with TRBJ2-3, with 8 bases matching TRBD2. The germline V gene has CDR1 MDHEN and CDR2 SYDVKM. This CDR3 has 17 residues. V lost 5 bases to trimming and J lost 3 bases; unmatched junction nucleotides: 13. DNA for the CDR3: TGTGCCAGCAGTCTACTTCCGGGACTAGGCCCGACAGATACGCAGTATTTT. It encodes CASSLLPGLGPTDTQYF.

This clonotype was picked up many times. The chain recombines TRBV29-1 with TRBJ2-7; D possibly corresponds to TRBD1 (7 bases). The CDR3 totals 12 residues. Trimming took 3 bases from V and 6 from J, leaving 12 bases between them. Germline values: CDR1 SQVTM, CDR2 ANQGSEA. The CDR3 DNA reads TGCAGCGTTGACAGGGGGACTGGCGAGCAGTACTTC. The encoded protein is CSVDRGTGEQYF.

This clonotype was picked up many times. The rearrangement links TRBV28 to TRBJ1-5; 8 positions agree with TRBD1. Germline V gene lookup returns CDR1 MDHEN and CDR2 SYDVKM. V gave up 5 bases and J gave up 7 bases; unmatched junction bases: 10. The CDR3 has 15 residues. The CDR3 bases are TGTGCCAGCAGTCTTTACGGACAGGGAAGACAGCCCCAGCATTTT. Encoded protein: CASSLYGQGRQPQHF. The variable domain in full, with the rest retrieved from reference TRBV28 and TRBJ1-5, is DVKVTQSSRYLVKRTGEKVFLECVQDMDHENMFWYRQDPGLGLRLIYFSYDVKMKEKGDIPEGYSVSREKKERFSLILESASTNQTSMYLCASSLYGQGRQPQHFGDGTRLSIL.

This clonotype was counted ten times or more. This chain joins TRBV6-5 and TRBJ2-5, with 8 bases aligning to TRBD2. CDR3 length: 15 residues. The germline gives CDR1 MNHEY, CDR2 SVGAGI. The V segment lost 8 bases and the J segment 4 bases; nucleotides outside the gene matches: 12. The CDR3 bases are TGTGCCAGCCGACTAGCGCCAAATCATCCAGAGACCCAGTACTTC. This sequence encodes CASRLAPNHPETQYF.

This clonotype was seen more than once but under ten times. This rearrangement joins TRBV9 to TRBJ2-5; D is unclear. The CDR3 has 14 amino acids. V was cut by 0 bases and J by 2 bases, with 8 bases left in between. Per the germline V gene, CDR1 is SGDLS and CDR2 is YYNGEE. DNA of the CDR3: TGTGCCAGCAGCGTAGCTGAAGGGCAAGAGACCCAGTACTTC. It encodes CASSVAEGQETQYF.

This clonotype has just a few counts. The gene calls are TRBV20-1 and TRBJ2-1, with 8 nucleotides matching TRBD2. Germline assignment: CDR1 DFQATT and CDR2 SNEGSKA (reference sequence). This CDR3 has 11 amino acids. Trimming removed 2 bases from V and 10 bases from J; junction bases left unmatched: 1. The CDR3 region is CSARTGGEQFF. The CDR3 DNA sequence: TGCAGTGCTAGAACGGGGGGGGAGCAGTTCTTC.

In this sample, this clonotype turned up a few times. J is TRBJ2-1 and V is TRBV28; D not certain. Trimming stripped 9 bases from V and 4 bases from J, with 13 bases between. The germline gives CDR1 MDHEN, CDR2 SYDVKM. The CDR3 has 13 amino acids. CDR3 residues: CASMTRLYNEQFF. The DNA of the CDR3 is TGTGCCAGTATGACAAGACTTTACAATGAGCAGTTCTTC.

This chain connects TRBV7-8 to TRBJ1-1; no firm D call. The CDR3 extends over 15 amino acids. CDR1 and CDR2 from the germline V gene are SGHVS and FQNEAQ. Trimming took off 4 bases at V and 4 bases at J, with 16 bases between the two ends. Here the CDR3 reads CASSSVLLAVTEAFF. Written as DNA, the CDR3 is TGTGCCAGCAGCTCAGTCCTCCTAGCGGTCACTGAAGCTTTCTTT.

This clonotype was seen more than once but under ten times. V is TRBV4-2 and J is TRBJ1-5; no clear D. Looked up from germline, CDR1 is LGHNA and CDR2 is YNFKEQ. V was pared by 0 bases and J by 1 base, with 10 bases between. This CDR3 region has 16 residues. DNA of the CDR3: TGTGCCAGCAGCCAAGACCAGGACGGCAGCAATCAGCCCCAGCATTTT. Translating it yields CASSQDQDGSNQPQHF.

This clonotype was observed at least ten times. The chain couples TRBV20-1 to TRBJ2-2; 8 bases align to TRBD1. Germline V gene data show CDR1 as DFQATT and CDR2 as SNEGSKA (reference sequence). J gave up 7 bases and V 6 bases, and 13 bases lay outside the gene matches. This CDR3 is built from 15 residues. CDR3 coding DNA: TGCAGTGCCCCGAGGCAGGGGGCACCTATCGGGGAGCTGTTTTTT. As protein: CSAPRQGAPIGELFF.

Ten or more counts support this clonotype. The rearrangement uses TRBV20-1 and TRBJ2-3; 10 nucleotides match TRBD2. CDR3 length: 15 amino acids. The J segment lost 5 bases and the V segment lost 2 bases, leaving 7 bases of the junction unmatched. Germline lookup yields CDR1 DFQATT and CDR2 SNEGSKA (reference sequence). CDR3 DNA: TGCAGTGCTAGATCGGGGACTAGCGTCGTAGATACGCAGTATTTT. It codes for CSARSGTSVVDTQYF.

The genes are TRBV5-1 and TRBJ1-4; D gene unclear. The V end was cut by 3 bases, the J end by 7 bases, with 10 bases between. There are 13 residues in the CDR3. Germline V lookup: CDR1 SGHRS, CDR2 YFSETQ. CDR3 sequence reads: CASSSQQTEKLFF. The CDR3 DNA reads as TGCGCCAGCAGCTCTCAACAGACTGAAAAACTGTTTTTT. Filled out from reference TRBV5-1 and TRBJ1-4, the complete variable domain reads KAGVTQTPRYLIKTRGQQVTLSCSPISGHRSVSWYQQTPGQGLQFLFEYFSETQRNKGNFPGRFSGRQFSNSRSEMNVSTLELGDSALYLCASSSQQTEKLFFGSGTQLSVL.

The table lists this clonotype with a few counts. CDR3 in amino acids: CSVARTGAGEAFF. The DNA of the CDR3 is TGCAGCGTAGCGAGGACAGGGGCGGGTGAAGCTTTCTTT. The chain employs TRBV29-1 and TRBJ1-1, with 9 bases fitting TRBD1. Germline-derived CDR1 and CDR2 are SQVTM and ANQGSEA. CDR3 size: 13 residues. The ends lost 6 bases at V and 7 bases at J; junction bases unmatched: 9.

Only a few counts were recorded for this clonotype. The V call is TRBV28, the J call TRBJ1-3; D is unresolved. The V gene's germline CDR1 is MDHEN and CDR2 SYDVKM. Trimming took 3 bases from V and 4 from J, leaving 10 bases between them. The CDR3 is made up of 14 amino acids. The chain's CDR3 is CASSFYQFGNTIYF. Written as DNA, the CDR3 is TGTGCCAGCAGTTTTTACCAGTTCGGAAACACCATATATTTT.

This clonotype was picked up a small number of times. The chain has TRBV2 and TRBJ2-1, with 10 nucleotides matching TRBD2. CDR3 size: 15 residues. Looked up from germline, CDR1 is SNHLY and CDR2 is FYNNEI. J gave up 4 bases and V 8 bases, and 8 bases lay outside the gene matches. In DNA form, the CDR3 reads TGTGCCAGCTCCCTAGCGGGAGAGGGTTACAATGAGCAGTTCTTC. Protein product: CASSLAGEGYNEQFF.

The chain joins TRBV20-1 to TRBJ2-1, with D possibly TRBD1 on 6 matching bases. Germline-derived CDR1 and CDR2 are DFQATT and SNEGSKA (reference sequence). The CDR3 runs 13 residues. V was pared by 2 bases and J by 4 bases, with 9 bases between. The CDR3 sequence: CSARRTAYNEQFF. CDR3 coding DNA: TGCAGTGCTAGAAGGACAGCTTACAATGAGCAGTTCTTC.